The 21 T cell receptor beta chains given below trace back to one sample, sequenced in a study of T cell responses to AZD1222 COVID-19 vaccine. Here immunoSEQ multiplex PCR was the method, and the copy in TCRdb shows in-frame clones only, minus some. The table includes some 63,000 clones, approximately 82% detected once. The sample consisted of peripheral blood, taken on day 0 of AZD1222 vaccination. The receptor source for this set is an adult in good health.

This clone has only one observation. The chain links TRBV6-6 to TRBJ1-4; D remains ambiguous. Deletions cut 0 bases from V and 2 bases from J, with 10 bases between. This CDR3 contains 16 residues. The V gene's germline CDR1 is MNHNY and CDR2 SVGAGI (reference sequence). CDR3: CASSYSHSTTNEKLFF. CDR3 coding DNA: TGTGCCAGCAGTTACTCCCACAGTACGACTAATGAAAAACTGTTTTTT.

The rearrangement links TRBV28 to TRBJ1-2; no definite D call. The CDR3 loop spans 12 amino acids. V was cut by 2 bases and J by 4 bases, with 5 bases left in between. The V gene's germline CDR1 is MDHEN and CDR2 SYDVKM. The CDR3 spells CASSLVTYGYTF. The CDR3 nucleotides read TGTGCCAGCAGTTTAGTGACCTATGGCTACACCTTC.

This chain connects TRBV18 to TRBJ2-3; D unclear. The CDR3 has 14 residues. The germline V gene has CDR1 KGHSH and CDR2 LQKENI. V lost 6 bases, J lost 1 base, and 11 bases lay in between. CDR3 DNA sequence: TGTGCCAGCTCTCCCCGGGCAGGCACAGATACGCAGTATTTT. This gives the protein CASSPRAGTDTQYF.

Note on this clone: Relative to the germline gene, one junction end is altered; a read error may explain this. The rearrangement links TRBV7-7 to TRBJ2-5; D is perhaps TRBD1 (6 bases). Germline assignment: CDR1 SSHAT and CDR2 FNYEAQ (reference sequence). There are 13 residues in the CDR3. The CDR3 DNA follows: TGTGCTAGCAGCGTGGACAGCCAAGAGACCCAGTACTTC. Translated: CASSVDSQETQYF.

The chain employs TRBV9 and TRBJ1-2; unclear D gene. This CDR3 is built from 13 residues. The V gene's germline CDR1 is SGDLS and CDR2 YYNGEE. V was pared by 2 bases and J by 6 bases, with 11 bases between. Here the CDR3 reads CASSVVGGNGYTF. In DNA, the CDR3 is TGTGCCAGCAGCGTTGTAGGTGGGAATGGCTACACCTTC.

The V gene is TRBV6-2 or TRBV6-3, the J gene TRBJ2-7; 8 bases agree with TRBD2. The CDR3 is made up of 15 amino acids. The J segment lost 2 bases and the V segment lost 0 bases, leaving 3 bases of the junction unmatched. Germline V gene data show CDR1 as MNHEY and CDR2 as SVGEGT. The CDR3 DNA follows: TGTGCCAGCAGTTACTCTGCGGGAGGACCCTACGAGCAGTACTTC. It codes for CASSYSAGGPYEQYF.

The chain links TRBV2 to TRBJ1-5; perhaps TRBD1 as D (6 bases). Trimming took off 5 bases at V and 7 bases at J, with 15 bases between the two ends. There are 14 residues in the CDR3. Germline CDR1 and CDR2: SNHLY and FYNNEI. The CDR3 spells CASSLYRVGQPQHF. In nucleotides, the CDR3 is TGTGCCAGCAGTCTATACAGGGTAGGCCAGCCCCAGCATTTT.

The V and J genes are TRBV18 and TRBJ1-2, with unresolved D. The CDR3 runs to 14 residues. Germline-derived CDR1 and CDR2 are KGHSH and LQKENI. V was cut by 3 bases and J by 8 bases, with 16 bases left in between. The CDR3: CASSPGSLMGGYTF. The CDR3 DNA follows: TGTGCCAGCTCACCGGGCAGTTTGATGGGAGGCTACACCTTC.

This rearrangement joins TRBV6-2 or TRBV6-3 to TRBJ2-7; possible D gene TRBD1, 6 bases. Between the trimmed V and J ends, which lost 3 bases and 6 bases, there was a span of 12 bases. In germline, CDR1 is MNHEY, CDR2 SVGEGT. The CDR3 spans 13 residues. The CDR3 region is CASSYSGRGEQYV. The CDR3 DNA reads as TGTGCCAGCAGTTATAGTGGCAGGGGCGAGCAGTACGTC.

The chain employs TRBV6-5 and TRBJ2-3, with 13 bases matching TRBD2. The CDR3 contains 14 residues. The ends lost 10 bases at V and 2 bases at J; junction bases unmatched: 3. Germline loops: CDR1 MNHEY, CDR2 SVGAGI. CDR3 DNA sequence: TGTGCCACGGGACTAGCGGGAACCACAGATACGCAGTATTTT. Translating gives CATGLAGTTDTQYF.

This clone was recorded a few times. The chain has TRBV3-1 (or the pseudogene TRBV3-2) and TRBJ1-3; D gene unclear. The V end was cut by 1 base, the J end by 0 bases, with 4 bases between. The CDR3 has 14 residues. Per germline, CDR1 LGHDT and CDR2 YNNKEL (reference sequence). CDR3 nucleotide sequence: TGTGCCAGCAGCCAAGCCGGCTCTGGAAACACCATATATTTT. The encoded protein is CASSQAGSGNTIYF.

The chain uses TRBV2 and TRBJ1-5; D call uncertain. Germline CDR1 is SNHLY and CDR2 is FYNNEI. This CDR3 contains 14 residues. Trimming removed 5 bases from V and 3 bases from J, with 11 bases in between. In DNA, the CDR3 is TGTGCCAGCAGTACCGACGGAGCCAATCAGCCCCAGCATTTT. Protein product: CASSTDGANQPQHF.

This chain links TRBV4-3 with TRBJ2-3; 8 nucleotides agree with TRBD1. Germline trimming cut 6 bases from V and 5 bases from J; bases unmatched to any gene: 7. CDR3 length: 14 amino acids. Per the germline V gene, CDR1 is LGHNA and CDR2 is YSLEER. CDR3 sequence (DNA): TGCGCCAGCAGACCCGACAGGGGTGGAGATACGCAGTATTTT. This sequence encodes CASRPDRGGDTQYF.

This rearrangement joins TRBV6-2 or TRBV6-3 to TRBJ2-1, with TRBD2 matching over 10 bases. The CDR3 is 16 amino acids. Trimming removed 5 bases from V and 8 bases from J; junction bases left unmatched: 12. The germline CDR1 and CDR2 sequences are MNHEY and SVGEGT. CDR3 loop: CASSGSLTSGSDEQFF. DNA of the CDR3: TGTGCCAGCAGTGGGTCCCTGACTAGCGGGTCCGATGAGCAGTTCTTC.

This clone was detected once. This chain joins TRBV7-8 and TRBJ1-2; weak D call: TRBD1 (6 bases). Per germline, CDR1 SGHVS and CDR2 FQNEAQ. The CDR3 contains 14 residues. Trimming left V 5 bases short and J 4 bases short, with 14 bases between. CDR3 DNA: TGTGCCAGCAGCATACAGGACAGCCTCTATGGCTACACCTTC. Its protein product is CASSIQDSLYGYTF.

V and J are TRBV5-6 and TRBJ1-4, with D unresolved. The CDR3 totals 13 residues. Germline V gene lookup returns CDR1 SGHDT and CDR2 YYEEEE. Trimming removed 0 bases at V and 8 bases at J, with 8 bases between. CDR3 residues: CASSLVVGEKLFF. CDR3 coding DNA: TGTGCCAGCAGCTTGGTGGTGGGCGAAAAACTGTTTTTT.

This chain joins TRBV9 and TRBJ1-2; 12 positions match TRBD1. Germline V gives CDR1 SGDLS, CDR2 YYNGEE. This CDR3 is built from 18 residues. The junction had 14 bases not matched to a gene; V was cut back by 4 bases and J by 4 bases. The CDR3 DNA sequence: TGTGCCAGCAGCCCCCGTTCGGGACAGGGGGCCGGGACCTATGGCTACACCTTC. The encoded protein is CASSPRSGQGAGTYGYTF.

The count of this clone is one. The chain joins TRBV2 to TRBJ2-1; tentative D call: TRBD2 (5 bases). This CDR3 region has 13 residues. Germline V CDR1 and CDR2: SNHLY, FYNNEI. V was pared by 6 bases and J by 4 bases, with 10 bases between. The CDR3 loop reads CASSPQRYNEQFF. The CDR3 DNA reads as TGTGCCAGCAGCCCGCAGCGGTACAATGAGCAGTTCTTC.

This chain joins TRBV9 and TRBJ2-3, with a possible D match to TRBD2 (5 bases). Deletions cut 2 bases from V and 5 bases from J, with 15 bases between. The CDR3 has 15 amino acids. Germline V gene data show CDR1 as SGDLS and CDR2 as YYNGEE. CDR3 residues: CASSVEGREGDTQYF. CDR3 coding DNA: TGTGCCAGCAGCGTTGAGGGAAGGGAAGGAGATACGCAGTATTTT.

This rearrangement joins TRBV28 to TRBJ2-1, with D unclear. Trimming stripped 5 bases from V and 2 bases from J, with 10 bases between. This CDR3 spans 14 amino acids. CDR1 is MDHEN, CDR2 SYDVKM, per germline. The CDR3 spells CASSALQPYNEQFF. The CDR3, as DNA: TGTGCCAGCAGTGCTCTCCAGCCCTACAATGAGCAGTTCTTC.

The CDR3 here is CASSPRVGGETQYF. The CDR3 nucleotides read TGTGCCAGCAGTCCCCGCGTAGGGGGCGAGACCCAGTACTTC. V usage is TRBV6-5 and J usage is TRBJ2-5, with TRBD1 matching 7 bases. The CDR3 loop spans 14 amino acids. Germline V gene lookup returns CDR1 MNHEY and CDR2 SVGAGI. The V gene end was trimmed by 5 bases and the J gene end by 5 bases; junction bases not matched to a gene: 8.